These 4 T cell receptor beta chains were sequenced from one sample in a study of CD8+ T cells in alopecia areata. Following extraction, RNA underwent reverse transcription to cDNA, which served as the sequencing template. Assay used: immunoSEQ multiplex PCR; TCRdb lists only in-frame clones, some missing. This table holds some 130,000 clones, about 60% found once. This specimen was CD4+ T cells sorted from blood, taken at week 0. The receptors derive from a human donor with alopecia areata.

CDR3 sequence (DNA): TGCGCCAGCGCTAATGATCCGAACACTGAAGCTTTCTTT. It codes for CASANDPNTEAFF. This chain links TRBV5-1 with TRBJ1-1; D gene ambiguous. Trimming removed 7 bases from V and 1 base from J, with 11 bases in between. This CDR3 has 13 amino acids. Germline assignment: CDR1 SGHRS and CDR2 YFSETQ.

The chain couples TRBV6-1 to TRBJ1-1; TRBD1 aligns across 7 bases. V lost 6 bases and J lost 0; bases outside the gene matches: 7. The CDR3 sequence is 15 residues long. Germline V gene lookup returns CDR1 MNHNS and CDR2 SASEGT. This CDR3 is CASSPLGQLNTEAFF. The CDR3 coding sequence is TGTGCCAGCAGCCCCTTGGGACAGCTGAACACTGAAGCTTTCTTT.

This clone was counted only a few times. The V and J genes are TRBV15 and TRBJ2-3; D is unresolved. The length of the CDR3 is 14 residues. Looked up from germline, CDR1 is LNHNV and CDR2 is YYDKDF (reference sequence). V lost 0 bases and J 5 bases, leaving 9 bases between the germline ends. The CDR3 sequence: CATSRDSDEDTQYF. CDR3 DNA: TGTGCCACCAGCAGAGACAGTGACGAAGATACGCAGTATTTT.

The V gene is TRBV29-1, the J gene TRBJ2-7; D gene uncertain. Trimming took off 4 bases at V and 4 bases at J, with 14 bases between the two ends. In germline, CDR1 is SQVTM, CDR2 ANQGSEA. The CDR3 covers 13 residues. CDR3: CSVGRADWYEQYF. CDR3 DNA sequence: TGCAGCGTTGGAAGGGCTGATTGGTACGAGCAGTACTTC.